The 17 T cell receptor beta chains reported below all come from one sample, sequenced in a study of blood T cells in healthy people across ages. A J-beta primer mix and a sample-barcoded 5' primer were used in a second PCR of roughly 7 to 12 cycles. From the 5' RACE reads, TCRdb called clonotypes with MiXCR, one entry per CDR3 protein. The data hold roughly 800,000 distinct CDR3 sequences, with roughly 34% observed a single time. Sequences were obtained from blood. These receptors were collected from a man younger than 35 in good health.

This clonotype was detected once. CDR3: CASRLEPIPIAGARDTQYF. In DNA form, the CDR3 reads TGCGCCAGCAGACTCGAGCCCATCCCTATAGCGGGGGCGAGGGATACGCAGTATTTT. The chain recombines TRBV4-1 with TRBJ2-3; 9 positions match TRBD2. Trimming at V came to 6 bases and at J to 6 bases, leaving 22 bases not matched to a gene. This CDR3 comprises 19 residues. Per the germline V gene, CDR1 is MGHRA and CDR2 is YSYEKL.

With respect to this clonotype: A much larger clonotype is one base distant, so this may be a read error. The chain links TRBV12-3 or TRBV12-4 to TRBJ2-5; possibly TRBD2 for D (5 bases). The CDR3 sequence is 13 residues long. V was clipped by 6 bases and J by 3 bases, with 11 bases between them. CDR3 amino acids: CASSRNGEETQYF. CDR3 nucleotide sequence: TGTGCCAGCAGCCGTAACGGGGAAGAGACCCAGTACTTC.

The chain couples TRBV10-3 to TRBJ1-5; TRBD1 is a possible D gene (6 bases). From germline, CDR1 is ENHRY and CDR2 SYGVKD. The CDR3 is 15 amino acids. V lost 6 bases and J 5 bases, leaving 17 bases between the germline ends. The CDR3: CAIRAGAPGDQPQHF. DNA of the CDR3: TGTGCCATCAGGGCAGGGGCGCCGGGAGATCAGCCCCAGCATTTT.

In regard to this clonotype: Mismatch with germline at one junction end may stem from a read error. V and J are TRBV12-3 or TRBV12-4 and TRBJ1-2; D is ambiguous. This CDR3 region has 14 residues. CDR3 nucleotides: TGTACCAGCAGTTTAGTGCCGGTTTTCTACGGCTACACCTTC. Translated, it gives CTSSLVPVFYGYTF.

This clonotype was recorded a few times. The rearrangement uses TRBV6-1 and TRBJ2-1; no firm D call. The CDR3 totals 13 residues. Between the trimmed V and J ends, which lost 4 bases and 4 bases, there was a span of 8 bases. Germline V gene data show CDR1 as MNHNS and CDR2 as SASEGT. In nucleotides, the CDR3 is TGTGCCAGCAGTGGATACACTTACAATGAGCAGTTCTTC. Translation gives CASSGYTYNEQFF.

This clonotype was recorded only once. A much larger clone lies a single base off, so this may be a read error. The chain uses TRBV4-1 and TRBJ1-2, with D possibly TRBD1 on 5 matching bases. The CDR3 contains 15 residues. Trimming took 0 bases from V and 4 from J, leaving 12 bases between them. Germline V gene data show CDR1 as MGHRA and CDR2 as YSYEKL. The CDR3 here is CASSQEGQGGYGYTF. As DNA, the CDR3 is TGCGCCAGCAGCCAAGAAGGTCAGGGAGGCTATGGCTACACCTTC.

This clonotype was seen a handful of times. Written as DNA, the CDR3 is TGTGCCAGCAGCCCGACAGGTCCTAGCAATCAGCCCCAGCATTTT. Amino acid sequence: CASSPTGPSNQPQHF. The chain combines TRBV12-3 or TRBV12-4 with TRBJ1-5; D may be TRBD1 (6 bases). The V gene lost 6 bases and the J gene lost 0 bases, with 12 bases spanning the gap. This CDR3 contains 15 residues.

The chain links TRBV19 to TRBJ1-2; D remains ambiguous. Germline V CDR1 and CDR2: LNHDA, SQIVND (reference sequence). With 5 bases removed from V and 4 bases from J, the gap between germline ends came to 5 bases. This CDR3 is built from 11 residues. The CDR3 spells CASSWTYGYTF. CDR3 sequence (DNA): TGTGCCAGTAGTTGGACCTATGGCTACACCTTC. The complete variable domain, with remaining parts taken from reference TRBV19 and TRBJ1-2, reads DGGITQSPKYLFRKEGQNVTLSCEQNLNHDAMYWYRQDPGQGLRLIYYSQIVNDFQKGDIAEGYSVSREKKESFPLTVTSAQKNPTAFYLCASSWTYGYTFGSGTRLTVV.

This clonotype was recorded at least ten times. This chain connects TRBV6-2 or TRBV6-3 to TRBJ2-5, with D tentatively TRBD1 (5 bases). The V and J ends lost 6 bases and 0 bases respectively, with 17 bases between them. The CDR3 contains 16 residues. Germline loops: CDR1 MNHEY, CDR2 SVGEGT. This chain's CDR3 is CASSSADSAYQETQYF. In DNA, the CDR3 is TGTGCCAGCAGCTCGGCCGACAGTGCCTACCAAGAGACCCAGTACTTC.

The J gene is TRBJ1-1, the V gene TRBV5-6; a possible D gene is TRBD1 (5 bases). This CDR3 spans 14 amino acids. V lost 3 bases to trimming and J lost 1 base, with 10 bases between them. In germline, CDR1 is SGHDT, CDR2 YYEEEE. This CDR3 reads CASSSQGPNTEAFF. The CDR3 DNA reads as TGTGCCAGCAGCTCCCAGGGCCCGAACACTGAAGCTTTCTTT.

DNA for the CDR3: TGTGCCAGCAGCCGTACACAGGGACCTTACAATGAGCAGTACTTC. It translates to CASSRTQGPYNEQYF. The chain combines TRBV9 with TRBJ2-1; the D gene is possibly TRBD1 (6 bases). The J call may not be correct, given that the DNA end is closer to TRBJ2-7. The germline V gene encodes CDR1 SGDLS and CDR2 YYNGEE. This CDR3 region has 15 residues.

There are a few counts of this clonotype. The rearrangement joins TRBV12-3 or TRBV12-4 to TRBJ1-2, with TRBD1 identical over 9 bases. The V and J ends lost 6 bases and 5 bases, in that order; junction bases with no gene match: 10. This CDR3 spans 15 amino acids. The CDR3 DNA is TGTGCCAGCAGATCCGGGACAGGGCGTCTATATGGCTACACCTTC. Amino acid sequence: CASRSGTGRLYGYTF.

As regards this clonotype: A much larger clonotype is one base distant, so this may be a read error. The chain combines TRBV20-1 with TRBJ2-1; possibly TRBD1 or TRBD2 for D (6 bases each). The germline CDR1 and CDR2 sequences are DFQATT and SNEGSKA (reference sequence). Trimming stripped 6 bases from V and 8 bases from J, with 20 bases between. The CDR3 is 14 amino acids. As DNA, the CDR3 is TGCAGTGCGCAGAGTCCTACCGGGGGCCATGAGCAGTTCTTC. Translating gives CSAQSPTGGHEQFF.

The gene calls are TRBV12-3 or TRBV12-4 and TRBJ1-1; D is possibly TRBD1 (5 bases). Trimming stripped 5 bases from V and 3 bases from J, with 13 bases between. This CDR3 is built from 14 residues. CDR3 DNA: TGTGCCAGCAGTCCACCGGGACGGCACACTGAAGCTTTCTTT. Protein: CASSPPGRHTEAFF.

The V gene is TRBV20-1, the J gene TRBJ2-1, with TRBD2 identical over 7 bases. Germline V gene sequence: CDR1 DFQATT, CDR2 SNEGSKA (reference sequence). CDR3 length equals 12 residues. In DNA form, the CDR3 reads TGCAGCCTAGCGGAGGCCTACAATGAGCAGTTCTTC. This translates into CSLAEAYNEQFF.

This clonotype was picked up a small number of times. The rearrangement links TRBV6-2 or TRBV6-3 to TRBJ2-1; D perhaps matches TRBD2 (7 bases). The germline V gene has CDR1 MNHEY and CDR2 SVGEGT. V lost 2 bases and J 0 bases, leaving 14 bases between the germline ends. This CDR3 contains 17 residues. The CDR3 bases are TGTGCCAGCAGTTACCCTGATCGGGGGGCCTCCTACAATGAGCAGTTCTTC. It translates to CASSYPDRGASYNEQFF.

The table lists this clonotype with a few counts. The chain uses TRBV20-1 and TRBJ2-7; D not resolved. CDR3 length equals 12 residues. CDR1 is DFQATT and CDR2 is SNEGSKA in the germline V gene (reference sequence). V lost 2 bases to trimming and J lost 4 bases, with 9 bases between them. CDR3 loop: CSARSGRYEQYF. The CDR3 coding sequence is TGCAGTGCTAGAAGTGGCAGATACGAGCAGTACTTC.